This is a list of T cell receptor beta chains from one sample in a study of identical twins. MiXCR was run by TCRdb on the 5' RACE reads, yielding one entry per CDR3 protein. The sample includes some 570,000 distinct CDR3 sequences, 20% to 25% seen only once; the top ten take more than 0.4%. A further study also used this sample, focusing on yellow fever vaccine responses in identical twins.

The material sequenced was CD4+ T cells sorted from blood. The receptors shown here come from a woman younger than 30 in good health. Each CDR3 is given with its conserved first and last residue. The order of the fields is D gene, J gene, V gene, clone size, CDR3 DNA, CDR3 protein. D genes are given only for firm matches. The listing skips clone size in some rows; elsewhere it reads once, few, many or a size class.

d_gene: .
j_gene: TRBJ2-2
v_gene: TRBV5-1
abundance: many
CDR3nt: TGCGCCAGCAGCCAGGGTGTCCGGGGCACCGGGGAGCTGTTTTTT
CDR3aa: CASSQGVRGTGELFF

d_gene: TRBD2
j_gene: TRBJ2-7
v_gene: TRBV7-3
abundance: .
CDR3nt: TGTGCCAGCAGCCCCGGGAGGTCTAGCGGGATTAACGAGCAGTACTTC
CDR3aa: CASSPGRSSGINEQYF

d_gene: .
j_gene: TRBJ2-5
v_gene: TRBV7-2
abundance: few
CDR3nt: TGTGCCAGCAGCTTCGGGAGGGGGCTCGGGCAAGAGACCCAGTACTTC
CDR3aa: CASSFGRGLGQETQYF

d_gene: .
j_gene: TRBJ1-1
v_gene: TRBV24-1
abundance: .
CDR3nt: TGTGCCACCAGTGATTCCACGGGGGCCGACACTGAAGCTTTCTTT
CDR3aa: CATSDSTGADTEAFF

d_gene: .
j_gene: TRBJ2-4
v_gene: TRBV24-1
abundance: few
CDR3nt: TGTGCCACCAGTGACGGCCGGTCCTGGGTCAAAAACATTCAGTACTTC
CDR3aa: CATSDGRSWVKNIQYF

d_gene: TRBD1
j_gene: TRBJ2-7
v_gene: TRBV10-3
abundance: few
CDR3nt: TGTGCCATCAGGGGGACAGATACCTACGAGCAGTACTTC
CDR3aa: CAIRGTDTYEQYF

d_gene: TRBD2
j_gene: TRBJ2-3
v_gene: TRBV29-1
abundance: few
CDR3nt: TGCAGCGTATCTAGCGGGGGGGCTCCAGATACGCAGTATTTT
CDR3aa: CSVSSGGAPDTQYF

d_gene: .
j_gene: TRBJ1-1
v_gene: TRBV5-1
abundance: many
CDR3nt: TGCGCCAGCAGCTGGGCCAGGGGTAACGCTGAAGCTTTCTTT
CDR3aa: CASSWARGNAEAFF

d_gene: TRBD1
j_gene: TRBJ2-7
v_gene: TRBV6-1
abundance: few
CDR3nt: TGTGCCAGCAGATCCCGGACAGGGGGTTCCTACGAGCAGTACTTC
CDR3aa: CASRSRTGGSYEQYF

d_gene: TRBD2
j_gene: TRBJ2-1
v_gene: TRBV12-3/TRBV12-4
abundance: .
CDR3nt: TGTGCCAGCAGTTTCGCGGGGCTAGCGGGAGGGCCCTCCTACAATGAGCAGTTCTTC
CDR3aa: CASSFAGLAGGPSYNEQFF

d_gene: .
j_gene: TRBJ2-6
v_gene: TRBV12-3/TRBV12-4
abundance: .
CDR3nt: TGTGCCAGCAGTTTCTGGGGGGCTGTCTCTGGGGCCAACGTCCTGACTTTC
CDR3aa: CASSFWGAVSGANVLTF

d_gene: .
j_gene: TRBJ2-1
v_gene: TRBV6-1
abundance: few
CDR3nt: TGTGCCAGCAGTAGCAGGAAGACTGCAGGGGATGAGCAGTTCTTC
CDR3aa: CASSSRKTAGDEQFF

d_gene: .
j_gene: TRBJ1-5
v_gene: TRBV12-3/TRBV12-4
abundance: .
CDR3nt: TGTGCCAGCGGGTCTGGGATGAATCAGCCCCAGCATTTT
CDR3aa: CASGSGMNQPQHF

d_gene: .
j_gene: TRBJ2-7
v_gene: TRBV7-8
abundance: .
CDR3nt: TGTGCCAGCAGCTTAGGGACGGCTAGCTCCTACGAGCAGTACTTC
CDR3aa: CASSLGTASSYEQYF

d_gene: .
j_gene: TRBJ2-7
v_gene: TRBV20-1
abundance: .
CDR3nt: TGCAGTGCTAGTGTGGTTGTGGCGGGCGAACTATACGAGCAGTACTTC
CDR3aa: CSASVVVAGELYEQYF

d_gene: .
j_gene: TRBJ2-5
v_gene: TRBV15
abundance: few
CDR3nt: TGTGCCACCAGCAGAGACCTGTTAGAGACCCAGTACTTC
CDR3aa: CATSRDLLETQYF